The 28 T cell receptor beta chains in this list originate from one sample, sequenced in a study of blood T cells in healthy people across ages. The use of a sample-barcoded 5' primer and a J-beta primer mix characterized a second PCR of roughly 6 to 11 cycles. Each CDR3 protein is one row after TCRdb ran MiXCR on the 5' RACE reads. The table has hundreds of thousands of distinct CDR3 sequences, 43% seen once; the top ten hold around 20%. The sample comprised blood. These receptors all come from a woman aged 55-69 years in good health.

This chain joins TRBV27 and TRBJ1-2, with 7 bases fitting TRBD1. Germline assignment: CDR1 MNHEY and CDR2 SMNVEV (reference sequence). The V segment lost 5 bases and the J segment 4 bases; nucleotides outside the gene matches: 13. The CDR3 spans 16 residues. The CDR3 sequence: CASSPTPGRGGYGYTF. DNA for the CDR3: TGTGCCAGCAGTCCCACTCCGGGCAGGGGGGGCTATGGCTACACCTTC.

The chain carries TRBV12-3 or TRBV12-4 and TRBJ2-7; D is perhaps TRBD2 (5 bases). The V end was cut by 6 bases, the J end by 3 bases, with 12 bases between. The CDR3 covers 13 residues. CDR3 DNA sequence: TGTGCCAGCAGCTCCGGGAAACACTACGAGCAGTACTTC. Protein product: CASSSGKHYEQYF.

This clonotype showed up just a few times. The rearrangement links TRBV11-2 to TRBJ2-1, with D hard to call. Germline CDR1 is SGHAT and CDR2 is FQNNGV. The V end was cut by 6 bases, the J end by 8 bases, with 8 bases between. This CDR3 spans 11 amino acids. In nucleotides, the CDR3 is TGTGCCAGCAGATTGGGTTATGAGCAGTTCTTC. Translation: CASRLGYEQFF.

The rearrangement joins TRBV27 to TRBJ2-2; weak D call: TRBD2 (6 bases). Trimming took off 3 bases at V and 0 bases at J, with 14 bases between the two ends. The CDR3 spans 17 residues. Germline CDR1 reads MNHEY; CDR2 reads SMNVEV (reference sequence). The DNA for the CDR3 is TGTGCCAGCAGTTTCTCCCGGACTATCGCGAACACCGGGGAGCTGTTTTTT. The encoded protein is CASSFSRTIANTGELFF.

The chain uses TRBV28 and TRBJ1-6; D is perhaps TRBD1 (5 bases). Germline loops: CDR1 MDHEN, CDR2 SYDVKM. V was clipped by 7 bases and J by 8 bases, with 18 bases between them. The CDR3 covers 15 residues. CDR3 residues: CASKEPGTNYSPLHF. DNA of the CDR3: TGTGCCAGCAAGGAACCGGGGACCAATTATTCACCCCTCCACTTT.

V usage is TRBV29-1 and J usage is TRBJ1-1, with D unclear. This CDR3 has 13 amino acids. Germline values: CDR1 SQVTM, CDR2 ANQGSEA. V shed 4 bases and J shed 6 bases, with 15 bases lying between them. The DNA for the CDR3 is TGCAGCGTTGCATTTAGGGAGGGAGCTGAAGCTTTCTTT. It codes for CSVAFREGAEAFF. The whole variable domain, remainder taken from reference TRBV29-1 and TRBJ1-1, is SAVISQKPSRDICQRGTSLTIQCQVDSQVTMMFWYRQQPGQSLTLIATANQGSEATYESGFVIDKFPISRPNLTFSTLTVSNMSPEDSSIYLCSVAFREGAEAFFGQGTRLTVV.

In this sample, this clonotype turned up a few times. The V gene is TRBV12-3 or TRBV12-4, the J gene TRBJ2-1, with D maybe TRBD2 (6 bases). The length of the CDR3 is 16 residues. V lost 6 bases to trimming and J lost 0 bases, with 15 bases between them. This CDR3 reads CASSPGTLSSYNEQFF. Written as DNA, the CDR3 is TGTGCCAGCAGCCCCGGGACTTTGAGCTCCTACAATGAGCAGTTCTTC.

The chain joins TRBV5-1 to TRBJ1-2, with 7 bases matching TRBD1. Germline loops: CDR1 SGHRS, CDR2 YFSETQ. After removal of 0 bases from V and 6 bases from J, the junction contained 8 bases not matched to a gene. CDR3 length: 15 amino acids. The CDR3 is CASSLDRGQIDGYTF. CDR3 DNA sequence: TGCGCCAGCAGCTTGGACAGGGGCCAAATAGATGGCTACACCTTC. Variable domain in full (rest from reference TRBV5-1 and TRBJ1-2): KAGVTQTPRYLIKTRGQQVTLSCSPISGHRSVSWYQQTPGQGLQFLFEYFSETQRNKGNFPGRFSGRQFSNSRSEMNVSTLELGDSALYLCASSLDRGQIDGYTFGSGTRLTVV.

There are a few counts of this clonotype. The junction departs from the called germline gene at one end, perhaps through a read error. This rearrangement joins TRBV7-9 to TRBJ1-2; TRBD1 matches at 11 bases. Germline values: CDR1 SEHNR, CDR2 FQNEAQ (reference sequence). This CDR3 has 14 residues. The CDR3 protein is CASSSGQGDYGYTF. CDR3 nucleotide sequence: TGCGCCAGCAGCTCGGGACAGGGGGACTATGGCTACACCTTC.

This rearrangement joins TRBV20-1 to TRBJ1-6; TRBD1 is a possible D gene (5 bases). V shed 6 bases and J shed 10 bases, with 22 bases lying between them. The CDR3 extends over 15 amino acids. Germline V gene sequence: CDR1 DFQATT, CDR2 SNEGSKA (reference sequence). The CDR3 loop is CSAGGNRVFDSPLHF. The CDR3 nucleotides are TGCAGTGCGGGGGGGAACCGGGTGTTTGACTCACCCCTCCACTTT.

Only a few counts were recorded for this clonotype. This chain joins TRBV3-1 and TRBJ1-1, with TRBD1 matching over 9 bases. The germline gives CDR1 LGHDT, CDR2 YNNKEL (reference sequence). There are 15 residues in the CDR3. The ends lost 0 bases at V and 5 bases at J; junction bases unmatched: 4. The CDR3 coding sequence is TGTGCCAGCAGCCAAGAAGACAGGGGGGGGACTGAAGCTTTCTTT. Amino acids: CASSQEDRGGTEAFF.

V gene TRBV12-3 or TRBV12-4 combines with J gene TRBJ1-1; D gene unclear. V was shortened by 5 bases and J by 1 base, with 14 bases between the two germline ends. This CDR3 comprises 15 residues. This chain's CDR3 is CASSPGNNPNTEAFF. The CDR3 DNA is TGTGCCAGCAGTCCCGGGAATAACCCGAACACTGAAGCTTTCTTT.

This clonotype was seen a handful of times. CDR3 protein: CASTSGQGGETQYF. The CDR3 coding sequence is TGTGCCAGCACTTCTGGACAGGGAGGCGAGACCCAGTACTTC. The gene calls are TRBV2 and TRBJ2-5; 8 positions match TRBD1. V lost 7 bases, J lost 5 bases, and 9 bases stayed unmatched. In germline, CDR1 is SNHLY, CDR2 FYNNEI. The CDR3 spans 14 residues.

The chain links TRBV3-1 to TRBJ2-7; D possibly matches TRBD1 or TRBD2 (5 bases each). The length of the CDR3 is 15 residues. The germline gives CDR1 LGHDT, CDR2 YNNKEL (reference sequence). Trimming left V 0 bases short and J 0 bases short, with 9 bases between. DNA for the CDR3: TGTGCCAGCAGCCAAGACTCAGGGAGCTCCTACGAGCAGTACTTC. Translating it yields CASSQDSGSSYEQYF.

The CDR3 DNA sequence: TGTGCCAGCAGCGCCCAACAGGGGAACTATGGCTACACCTTC. Translated, it gives CASSAQQGNYGYTF. The rearrangement links TRBV9 to TRBJ1-2; 7 bases are a match to TRBD1. The CDR3 sequence is 14 residues long. Germline V gene lookup returns CDR1 SGDLS and CDR2 YYNGEE. The V segment lost 3 bases and the J segment 2 bases; nucleotides outside the gene matches: 4.

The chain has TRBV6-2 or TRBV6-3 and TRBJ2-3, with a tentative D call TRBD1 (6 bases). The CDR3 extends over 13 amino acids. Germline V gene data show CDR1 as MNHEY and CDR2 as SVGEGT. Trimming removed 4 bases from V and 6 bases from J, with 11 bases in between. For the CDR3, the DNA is TGTGCCAGCAGTTTGCGACAGGCGGATACGCAGTATTTT. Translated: CASSLRQADTQYF.

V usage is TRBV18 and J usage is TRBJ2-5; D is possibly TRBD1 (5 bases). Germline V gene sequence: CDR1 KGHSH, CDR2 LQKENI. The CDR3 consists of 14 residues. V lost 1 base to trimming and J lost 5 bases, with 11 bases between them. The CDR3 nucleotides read TGTGCCAGCTCACCACAGGGGAAGAGGGAGACCCAGTACTTC. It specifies CASSPQGKRETQYF.

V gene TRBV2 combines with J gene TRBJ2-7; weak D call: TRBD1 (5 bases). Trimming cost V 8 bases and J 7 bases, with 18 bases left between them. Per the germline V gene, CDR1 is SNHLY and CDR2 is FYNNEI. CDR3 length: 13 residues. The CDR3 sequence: CASGWTNYNEQYF. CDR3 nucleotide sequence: TGTGCCAGCGGATGGACAAACTACAATGAGCAGTACTTC.

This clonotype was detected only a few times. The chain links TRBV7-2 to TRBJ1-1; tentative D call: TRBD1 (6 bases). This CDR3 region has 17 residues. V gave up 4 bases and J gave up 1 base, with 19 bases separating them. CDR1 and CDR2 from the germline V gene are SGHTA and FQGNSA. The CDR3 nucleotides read TGTGCCAGCAGCTCCCCCCGACTAACGACAGGGAACACTGAAGCTTTCTTT. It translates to CASSSPRLTTGNTEAFF.

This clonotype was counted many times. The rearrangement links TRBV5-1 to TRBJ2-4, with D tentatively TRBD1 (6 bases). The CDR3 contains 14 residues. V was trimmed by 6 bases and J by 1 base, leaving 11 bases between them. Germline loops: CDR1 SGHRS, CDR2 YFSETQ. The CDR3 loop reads CASKETGAKNIQYF. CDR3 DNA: TGCGCCAGCAAAGAAACAGGGGCCAAAAACATTCAGTACTTC.

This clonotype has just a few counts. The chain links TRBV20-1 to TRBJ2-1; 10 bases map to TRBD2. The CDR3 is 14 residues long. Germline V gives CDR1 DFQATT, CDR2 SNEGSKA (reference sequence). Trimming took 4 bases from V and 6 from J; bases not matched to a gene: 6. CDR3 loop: CSATPGLASNEQFF. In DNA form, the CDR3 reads TGCAGTGCTACTCCGGGACTAGCGAGCAATGAGCAGTTCTTC.

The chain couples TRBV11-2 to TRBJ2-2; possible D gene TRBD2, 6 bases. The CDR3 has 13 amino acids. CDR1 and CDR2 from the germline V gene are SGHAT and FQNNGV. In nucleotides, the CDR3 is TGTGCGACCAAGGAGGGGAACACCGGGGAGCTGTTTTTT. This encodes CATKEGNTGELFF.

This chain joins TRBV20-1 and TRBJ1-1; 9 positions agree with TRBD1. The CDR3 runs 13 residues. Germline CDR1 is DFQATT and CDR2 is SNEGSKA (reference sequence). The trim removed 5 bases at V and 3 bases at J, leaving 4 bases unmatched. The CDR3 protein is CSAVDRGHTEAFF. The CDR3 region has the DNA TGCAGTGCTGTGGACAGGGGACACACTGAAGCTTTCTTT.

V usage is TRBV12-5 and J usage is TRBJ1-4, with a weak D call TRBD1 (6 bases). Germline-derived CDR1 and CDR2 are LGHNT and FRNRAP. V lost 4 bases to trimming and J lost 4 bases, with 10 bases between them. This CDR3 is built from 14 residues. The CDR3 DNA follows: TGTGCTAGTGGTTCAGGGGTCCTTAATGAAAAACTGTTTTTT. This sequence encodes CASGSGVLNEKLFF. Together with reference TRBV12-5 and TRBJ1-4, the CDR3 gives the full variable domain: DARVTQTPRHKVTEMGQEVTMRCQPILGHNTVFWYRQTMMQGLELLAYFRNRAPLDDSGMPKDRFSAEMPDATLATLKIQPSEPRDSAVYFCASGSGVLNEKLFFGSGTQLSVL.

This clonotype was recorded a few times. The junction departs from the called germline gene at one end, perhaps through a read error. As DNA, the CDR3 is TGTGCCAGCACCCAACAGGTTCATGGCTACACCTTC. It yields the protein CASTQQVHGYTF. The chain combines TRBV4-2 with TRBJ1-2, with D maybe TRBD1 (5 bases). There are 12 residues in the CDR3. Germline V gene data show CDR1 as LGHNA and CDR2 as YNFKEQ.

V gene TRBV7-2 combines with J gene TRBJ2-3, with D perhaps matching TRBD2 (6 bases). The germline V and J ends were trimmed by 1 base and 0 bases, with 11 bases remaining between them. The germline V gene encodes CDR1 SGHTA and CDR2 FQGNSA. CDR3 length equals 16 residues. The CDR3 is CASSLGRGLSTDTQYF. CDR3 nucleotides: TGTGCCAGCAGCTTAGGGAGGGGACTGAGCACAGATACGCAGTATTTT.

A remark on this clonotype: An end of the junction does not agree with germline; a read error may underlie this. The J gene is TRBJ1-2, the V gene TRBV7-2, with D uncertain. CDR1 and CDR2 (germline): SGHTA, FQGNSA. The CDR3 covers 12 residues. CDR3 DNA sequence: TGTGCCAGCAGCTTTCCGGGTGGTGGCCACACCTTC. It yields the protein CASSFPGGGHTF.

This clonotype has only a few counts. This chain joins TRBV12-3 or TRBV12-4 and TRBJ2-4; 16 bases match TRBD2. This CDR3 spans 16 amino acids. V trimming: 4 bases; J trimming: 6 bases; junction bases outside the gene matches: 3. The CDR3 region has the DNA TGTGCCAGCAGTTGGGGGACTAGCGGGGGGGGAAACATTCAGTACTTC. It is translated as CASSWGTSGGGNIQYF.